The clone carrying this T cell receptor beta chain occurred many times. Trimming removed 3 bases from V and 0 bases from J; junction bases left unmatched: 16. The CDR3 sequence is 20 residues long. Germline V gives CDR1 LGHDT, CDR2 YNNKEL (reference sequence). Each CDR3 protein is one row after TCRdb ran MiXCR on the 5' RACE reads. The data contain about 94,000 distinct CDR3 sequences, roughly 13% of them seen just once; the ten biggest clones take up 2% to 2.5%. These data are taken from a study of early T cells in non-severe SARS-CoV-2 infection. Source material: whole blood. The chain uses TRBV3-1 and TRBJ1-1, with 10 positions matching TRBD1. The TCR was taken from an adult who was a healthcare worker with PCR-confirmed SARS-CoV-2 infection or an uninfected control (not recorded which). The CDR3 sequence is CASSQIPGTGANSMNTEAFF. In DNA form, the CDR3 reads TGTGCCAGCAGCCAGATTCCCGGGACAGGGGCGAACTCCATGAACACTGAAGCTTTCTTT.